These 20 T cell receptor beta chains originate from one sample sequenced in a study of cytomegalovirus exposure and HLA in healthy donors. The PCR ran on 60 Vbeta and 13 Jbeta primers. Using immunoSEQ multiplex PCR, the repertoire was profiled, and TCRdb retains in-frame clones only, with some absent. The sample has 150,000 to 200,000 clones; 79% are singletons. Input material: PBMCs. The receptors here all came from a woman in her twenties or thirties in good health and CMV-seropositive.

The chain couples TRBV5-1 to TRBJ2-1; D uncertain. The CDR3 runs to 16 residues. Trimming took 3 bases from V and 0 from J, leaving 13 bases between them. Germline assignment: CDR1 SGHRS and CDR2 YFSETQ. The CDR3 here is CASSWSPGYSYNEQFF. In DNA, the CDR3 is TGCGCCAGCAGCTGGTCCCCAGGTTACTCCTACAATGAGCAGTTCTTC.

This sequence joins TRBV5-1 and TRBJ1-2; 10 nucleotides line up with TRBD1. Trimming at V came to 1 base and at J to 3 bases, leaving 9 bases not matched to a gene. The CDR3 runs to 17 residues. From germline, CDR1 is SGHRS and CDR2 YFSETQ. CDR3 coding DNA: TGCGCCAGCAGCTTGAACCCCGGGACAGGGGATCACTATGGCTACACCTTC. This codes for CASSLNPGTGDHYGYTF.

This clone has a handful of counts. The chain joins TRBV5-4 to TRBJ1-2; 12 bases fit TRBD1. CDR1 and CDR2 (germline): SGHNT, YYREEE (reference sequence). J lost 6 bases, V lost 3 bases, and 3 bases had no gene match. The length of the CDR3 is 14 residues. CDR3 coding DNA: TGTGCCAGCAGCTCGGGACAGGGGGCCCATGGCTACACCTTC. Its translation is CASSSGQGAHGYTF.

This chain connects TRBV5-1 to TRBJ1-3, with TRBD1 identical over 8 bases. This CDR3 is 15 amino acids long. Trimming removed 4 bases from V and 2 bases from J; junction bases left unmatched: 5. Germline CDR1 SGHRS, CDR2 YFSETQ. CDR3 nucleotide sequence: TGCGCCAGCAGCCTAGGGACAGGAACTGGAAACACCATATATTTT. Its translation: CASSLGTGTGNTIYF.

V usage is TRBV10-2 and J usage is TRBJ1-5; D unresolved. With 10 bases removed from V and 0 bases from J, the gap between germline ends came to 10 bases. CDR1 WSHSY and CDR2 SAAADI come from the germline V gene. CDR3 length: 13 residues. CDR3 sequence reads: CATAGNSNQPQHF. DNA for the CDR3: TGCGCCACCGCGGGGAATAGCAATCAGCCCCAGCATTTT.

In its sample, this clone was seen a few times. The chain carries TRBV13 and TRBJ1-1; tentatively, D is TRBD1 (6 bases). Looked up from germline, CDR1 is PRHDT and CDR2 is FYEKMQ (reference sequence). The CDR3 extends over 13 amino acids. V lost 4 bases and J lost 8, with 14 bases in between. This CDR3 is CASSSTPGTEAFF. In DNA form, the CDR3 reads TGTGCCAGCAGCTCAACCCCCGGGACAGAAGCTTTCTTT.

This chain joins TRBV6-1 and TRBJ2-1; a weak D match, TRBD1 (6 bases). Germline V gene sequence: CDR1 MNHNS, CDR2 SASEGT. V was shortened by 8 bases and J by 9 bases, with 17 bases between the two germline ends. The CDR3 has 13 residues. The CDR3 loop is CASAETGTGEQFF. The CDR3 nucleotides read TGTGCCAGCGCTGAGACAGGCACAGGTGAGCAGTTCTTC.

The chain recombines TRBV6-1 with TRBJ2-7; weak D call: TRBD1 (6 bases). Trimming took 6 bases from V and 3 from J, leaving 18 bases between them. CDR1 is MNHNS, CDR2 SASEGT, per germline. The CDR3 is made up of 15 amino acids. CDR3 DNA sequence: TGTGCCAGCAGCCCCTCCGAGGGGGTAAACTACGAGCAGTACTTC. It translates to CASSPSEGVNYEQYF.

A few counts support this clone. V is TRBV7-2 and J is TRBJ1-2; D is ambiguous. V dropped 1 base and J dropped 3 bases, with 6 bases sitting between them. This CDR3 has 13 amino acids. Germline assignment: CDR1 SGHTA and CDR2 FQGNSA. CDR3 protein: CASSLGGHYGYTF. The CDR3 DNA reads TGTGCCAGCAGCTTAGGCGGGCACTATGGCTACACCTTC.

The rearrangement uses TRBV4-1 and TRBJ1-1; D unclear. V was shortened by 4 bases and J by 0 bases, with 12 bases between the two germline ends. The CDR3 is made up of 15 amino acids. Germline V gives CDR1 MGHRA, CDR2 YSYEKL. CDR3 loop: CASSPVEGLNTEAFF. CDR3 sequence (DNA): TGCGCCAGCAGCCCGGTGGAGGGTTTGAACACTGAAGCTTTCTTT.

The chain combines TRBV12-5 with TRBJ2-1; the D is unclear. The germline CDR1 and CDR2 sequences are LGHNT and FRNRAP. The CDR3 covers 13 residues. Trimming pared 7 bases from V and 0 bases from J, leaving 7 bases between. CDR3 sequence: CASALSSYNEQFF. CDR3 sequence (DNA): TGTGCTAGTGCCCTGAGCTCCTACAATGAGCAGTTCTTC.

The chain links TRBV6-5 to TRBJ2-3; TRBD1 is a possible D gene (6 bases). The V gene lost 7 bases and the J gene lost 1 base, with 15 bases spanning the gap. Germline values: CDR1 MNHEY, CDR2 SVGAGI. CDR3 length: 15 residues. CDR3 residues: CASKGPSGGTDTQYF. The CDR3 DNA reads TGTGCCAGCAAGGGGCCCTCAGGGGGCACAGATACGCAGTATTTT.

J is TRBJ1-5 and V is TRBV5-6; 7 nucleotides line up with TRBD1. Per the germline V gene, CDR1 is SGHDT and CDR2 is YYEEEE. After removal of 1 base from V and 7 bases from J, the junction contained 8 bases not matched to a gene. The length of the CDR3 is 15 residues. The CDR3 loop is CASSLTGTVGQPQHF. CDR3 nucleotide sequence: TGTGCCAGCAGCTTGACCGGGACAGTCGGACAGCCCCAGCATTTT.

The rearrangement links TRBV29-1 to TRBJ2-3; 10 bases are a match to TRBD2. This CDR3 contains 17 residues. Germline CDR1 and CDR2: SQVTM and ANQGSEA. V lost 7 bases to trimming and J lost 4 bases; unmatched junction nucleotides: 17. The CDR3 DNA is TGCAGCGCTCGGAGCGGGGGGGCCTACCGCGAAGCAGATACGCAGTATTTT. Residues: CSARSGGAYREADTQYF.

This clone showed up just a few times. The rearrangement uses TRBV7-2 and TRBJ2-7; D possibly corresponds to TRBD2 (5 bases). CDR1 is SGHTA and CDR2 is FQGNSA in the germline V gene. The length of the CDR3 is 14 residues. The V and J ends lost 5 bases and 2 bases respectively, with 13 bases between them. The CDR3 loop reads CASSGTGFTYEQYF. The CDR3 nucleotides are TGTGCCAGCAGCGGAACGGGGTTTACCTACGAGCAGTACTTC.

This rearrangement joins TRBV4-1 to TRBJ1-6, with D unclear. The CDR3 runs to 16 residues. Between the trimmed V and J ends, which lost 0 bases and 8 bases, there was a span of 14 bases. Per the germline V gene, CDR1 is MGHRA and CDR2 is YSYEKL. The CDR3 DNA is TGCGCCAGCAGCCAAGAATTTTTATTATCTCATTCACCCCTCCACTTT. This translates into CASSQEFLLSHSPLHF.

The chain uses TRBV7-9 and TRBJ2-3, with TRBD2 matching 8 bases. There are 16 residues in the CDR3. Germline values: CDR1 SEHNR, CDR2 FQNEAQ (reference sequence). V lost 1 base to trimming and J lost 1 base; unmatched junction nucleotides: 4. The CDR3 sequence: CASSLGPAGGTDTQYF. The CDR3 DNA is TGTGCCAGCAGCTTAGGGCCAGCGGGAGGCACAGATACGCAGTATTTT.

The chain uses TRBV4-3 and TRBJ2-7, with unresolved D. CDR1 and CDR2 (germline): LGHNA, YSLEER. The germline V and J ends were trimmed by 1 base and 3 bases, with 10 bases remaining between them. The length of the CDR3 is 14 residues. The CDR3 loop reads CASSQVAGYYEQYF. CDR3 sequence (DNA): TGCGCCAGCAGCCAAGTGGCAGGTTACTACGAGCAGTACTTC.

This chain uses TRBV4-1 with TRBJ2-4, with TRBD2 as a possible D gene (5 bases). Looked up from germline, CDR1 is MGHRA and CDR2 is YSYEKL. V lost 3 bases, J lost 3 bases, and 15 bases lay in between. The CDR3 length is 16 residues. The DNA of the CDR3 is TGCGCCAGCAGCCATGTGGACCTTGCGGGCAAAAACATTCAGTACTTC. Translated: CASSHVDLAGKNIQYF.

The chain uses TRBV2 and TRBJ1-2; 7 nucleotides match TRBD1. The germline gives CDR1 SNHLY, CDR2 FYNNEI. After removal of 7 bases from V and 2 bases from J, the junction contained 1 base not matched to a gene. This CDR3 spans 12 amino acids. Written as DNA, the CDR3 is TGTGCCAGCAACAGGGGAAACTATGGCTACACCTTC. This codes for CASNRGNYGYTF.